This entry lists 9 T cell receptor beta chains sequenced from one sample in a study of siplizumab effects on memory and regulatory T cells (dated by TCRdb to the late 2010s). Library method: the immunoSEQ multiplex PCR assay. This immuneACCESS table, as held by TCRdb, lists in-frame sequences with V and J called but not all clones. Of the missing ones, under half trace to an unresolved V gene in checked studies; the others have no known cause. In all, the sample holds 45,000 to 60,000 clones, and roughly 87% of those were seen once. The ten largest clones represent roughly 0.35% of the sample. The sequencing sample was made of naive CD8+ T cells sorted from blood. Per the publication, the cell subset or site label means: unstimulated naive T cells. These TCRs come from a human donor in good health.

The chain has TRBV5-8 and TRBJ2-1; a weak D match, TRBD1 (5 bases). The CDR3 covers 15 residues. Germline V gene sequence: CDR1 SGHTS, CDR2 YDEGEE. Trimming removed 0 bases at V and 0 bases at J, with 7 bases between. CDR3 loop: CASSLGGLSYNEQFF. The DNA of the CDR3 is TGTGCCAGCAGCTTGGGGGGCCTCTCCTACAATGAGCAGTTCTTC.

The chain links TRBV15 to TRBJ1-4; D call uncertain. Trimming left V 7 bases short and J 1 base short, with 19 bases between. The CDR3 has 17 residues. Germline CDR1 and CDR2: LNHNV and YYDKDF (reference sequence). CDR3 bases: TGTGCCACCATGCCCGAGGGAGGCAAAAAAACTAATGAAAAACTGTTTTTT. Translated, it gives CATMPEGGKKTNEKLFF. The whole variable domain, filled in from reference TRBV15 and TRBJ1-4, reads DAMVIQNPRYQVTQFGKPVTLSCSQTLNHNVMYWYQQKSSQAPKLLFHYYDKDFNNEADTPDNFQSRRPNTSFCFLDIRSPGLGDTAMYLCATMPEGGKKTNEKLFFGSGTQLSVL.

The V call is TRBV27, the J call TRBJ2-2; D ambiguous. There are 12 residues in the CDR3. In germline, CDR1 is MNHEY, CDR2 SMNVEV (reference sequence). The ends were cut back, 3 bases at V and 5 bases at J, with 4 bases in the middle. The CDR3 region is CASSLYTGELFF. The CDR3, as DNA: TGTGCCAGCAGTTTGTATACCGGGGAGCTGTTTTTT.

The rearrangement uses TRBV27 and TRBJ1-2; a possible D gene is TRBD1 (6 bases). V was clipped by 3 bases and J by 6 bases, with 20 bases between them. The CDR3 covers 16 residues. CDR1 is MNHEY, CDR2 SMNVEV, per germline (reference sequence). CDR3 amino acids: CASSFRGGPLRDGYTF. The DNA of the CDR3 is TGTGCCAGCAGTTTTAGGGGGGGCCCCCTCCGCGATGGCTACACCTTC.

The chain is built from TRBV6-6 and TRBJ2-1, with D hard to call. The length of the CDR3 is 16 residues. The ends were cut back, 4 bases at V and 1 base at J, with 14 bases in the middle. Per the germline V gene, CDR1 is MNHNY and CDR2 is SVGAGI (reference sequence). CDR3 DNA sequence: TGTGCCAGCAGTTCTCCCGGGCTGTCATCCTACAATGAGCAGTTCTTC. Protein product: CASSSPGLSSYNEQFF.

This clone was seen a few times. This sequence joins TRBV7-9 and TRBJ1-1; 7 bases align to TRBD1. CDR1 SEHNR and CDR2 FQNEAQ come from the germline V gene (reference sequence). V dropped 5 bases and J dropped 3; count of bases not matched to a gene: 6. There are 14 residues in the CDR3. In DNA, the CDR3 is TGTGCCAGCAGCCCCTGGGACAGTTACACTGAAGCTTTCTTT. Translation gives CASSPWDSYTEAFF.

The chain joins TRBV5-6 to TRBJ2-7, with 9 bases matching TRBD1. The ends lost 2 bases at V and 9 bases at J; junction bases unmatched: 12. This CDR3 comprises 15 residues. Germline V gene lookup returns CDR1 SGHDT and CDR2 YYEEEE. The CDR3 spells CASSFLRGTGTVQYF. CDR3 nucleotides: TGTGCCAGCAGCTTTCTTCGTGGGACAGGGACAGTGCAGTACTTC. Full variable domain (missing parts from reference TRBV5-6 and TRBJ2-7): DAGVTQSPTHLIKTRGQQVTLRCSPKSGHDTVSWYQQALGQGPQFIFQYYEEEERQRGNFPDRFSGHQFPNYSSELNVNALLLGDSALYLCASSFLRGTGTVQYFGPGTRLTVT.

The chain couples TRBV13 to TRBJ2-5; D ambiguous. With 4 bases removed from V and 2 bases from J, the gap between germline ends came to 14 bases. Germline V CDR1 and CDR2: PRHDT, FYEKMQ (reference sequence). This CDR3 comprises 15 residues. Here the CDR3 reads CASSSTGGVQETQYF. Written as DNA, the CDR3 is TGTGCCAGCAGCTCAACTGGTGGGGTACAAGAGACCCAGTACTTC.

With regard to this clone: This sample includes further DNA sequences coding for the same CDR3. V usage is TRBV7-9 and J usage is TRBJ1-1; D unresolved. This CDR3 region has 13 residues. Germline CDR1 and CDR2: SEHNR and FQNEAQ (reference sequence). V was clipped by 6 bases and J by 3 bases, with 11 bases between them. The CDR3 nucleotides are TGTGCCAGCAGACGCTATGAAGACACTGAAGCTTTCTTT. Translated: CASRRYEDTEAFF.